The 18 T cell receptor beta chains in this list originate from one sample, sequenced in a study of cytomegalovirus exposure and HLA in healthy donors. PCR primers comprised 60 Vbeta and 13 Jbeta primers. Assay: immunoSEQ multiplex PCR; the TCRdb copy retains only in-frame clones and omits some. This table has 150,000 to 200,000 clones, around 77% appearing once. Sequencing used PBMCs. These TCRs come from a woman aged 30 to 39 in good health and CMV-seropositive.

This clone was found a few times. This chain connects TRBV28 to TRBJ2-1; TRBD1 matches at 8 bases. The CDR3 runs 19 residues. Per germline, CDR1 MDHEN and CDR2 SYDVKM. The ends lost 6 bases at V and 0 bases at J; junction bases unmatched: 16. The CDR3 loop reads CASSSRTGIFRGSYNEQFF. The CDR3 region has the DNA TGTGCCAGCAGCTCAAGGACAGGGATTTTTCGGGGCTCCTACAATGAGCAGTTCTTC.

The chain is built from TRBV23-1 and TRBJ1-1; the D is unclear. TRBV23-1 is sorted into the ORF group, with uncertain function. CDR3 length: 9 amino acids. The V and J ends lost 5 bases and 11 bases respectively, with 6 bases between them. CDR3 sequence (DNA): TGCGCCAGCAGTTCTTATGCTTTCTTT. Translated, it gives CASSSYAFF.

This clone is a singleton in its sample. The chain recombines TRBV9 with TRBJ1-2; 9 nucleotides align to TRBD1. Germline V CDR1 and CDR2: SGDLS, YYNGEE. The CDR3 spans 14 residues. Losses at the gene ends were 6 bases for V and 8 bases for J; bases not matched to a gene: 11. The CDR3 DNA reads TGTGCCAGCAACACGTTACAGGGGGCGGGAGGCTACACCTTC. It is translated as CASNTLQGAGGYTF.

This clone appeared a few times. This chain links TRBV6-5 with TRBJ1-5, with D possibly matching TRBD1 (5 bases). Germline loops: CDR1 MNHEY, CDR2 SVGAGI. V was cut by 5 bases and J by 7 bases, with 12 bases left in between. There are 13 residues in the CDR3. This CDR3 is CASSHGDFQPQHF. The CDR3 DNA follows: TGTGCCAGCAGTCACGGGGACTTCCAGCCCCAGCATTTT.

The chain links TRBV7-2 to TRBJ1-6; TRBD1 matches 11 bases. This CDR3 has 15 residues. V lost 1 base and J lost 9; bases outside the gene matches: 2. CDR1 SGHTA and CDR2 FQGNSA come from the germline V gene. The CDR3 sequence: CASSLEGQGGSPLHF. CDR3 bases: TGTGCCAGCAGCTTAGAGGGACAGGGGGGTTCACCCCTCCACTTT.

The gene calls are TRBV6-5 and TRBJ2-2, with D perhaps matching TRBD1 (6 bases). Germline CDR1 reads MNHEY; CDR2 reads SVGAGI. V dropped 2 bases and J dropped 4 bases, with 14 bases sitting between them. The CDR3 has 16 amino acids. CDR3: CASSYEWGRGTGELFF. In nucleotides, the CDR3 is TGTGCCAGCAGTTACGAGTGGGGGCGCGGCACCGGGGAGCTGTTTTTT.

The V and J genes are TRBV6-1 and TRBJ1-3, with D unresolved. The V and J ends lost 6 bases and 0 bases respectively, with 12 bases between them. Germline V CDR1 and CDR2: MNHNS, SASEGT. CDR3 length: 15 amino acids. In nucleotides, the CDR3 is TGTGCCAGCAGCTTAGCGGCCAGCTCTGGAAACACCATATATTTT. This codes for CASSLAASSGNTIYF.

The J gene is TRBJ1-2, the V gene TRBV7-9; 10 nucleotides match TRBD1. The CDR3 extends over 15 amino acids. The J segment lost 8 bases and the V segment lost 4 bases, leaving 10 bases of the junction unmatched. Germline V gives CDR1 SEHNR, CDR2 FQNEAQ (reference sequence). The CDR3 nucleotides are TGTGCCAGCAGCTCAACCCGACAGGGGGCAAAGGGCTACACCTTC. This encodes CASSSTRQGAKGYTF.

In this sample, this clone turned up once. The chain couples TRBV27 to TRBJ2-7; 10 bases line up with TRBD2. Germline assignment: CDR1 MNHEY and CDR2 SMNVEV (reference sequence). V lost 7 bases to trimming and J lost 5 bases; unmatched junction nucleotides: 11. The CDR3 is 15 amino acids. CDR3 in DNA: TGTGCCAGCACCTCCGGAGCGGGAGGGCAACACGAGCAGTACTTC. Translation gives CASTSGAGGQHEQYF.

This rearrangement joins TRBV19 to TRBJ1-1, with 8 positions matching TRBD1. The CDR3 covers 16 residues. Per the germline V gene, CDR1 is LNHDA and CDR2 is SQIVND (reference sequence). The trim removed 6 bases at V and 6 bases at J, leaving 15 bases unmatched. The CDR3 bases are TGTGCCAGTAGGCCCGTCGTCGGCAGGGGGCTCTCTGAAGCTTTCTTT. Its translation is CASRPVVGRGLSEAFF. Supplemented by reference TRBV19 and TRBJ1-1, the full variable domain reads DGGITQSPKYLFRKEGQNVTLSCEQNLNHDAMYWYRQDPGQGLRLIYYSQIVNDFQKGDIAEGYSVSREKKESFPLTVTSAQKNPTAFYLCASRPVVGRGLSEAFFGQGTRLTVV.

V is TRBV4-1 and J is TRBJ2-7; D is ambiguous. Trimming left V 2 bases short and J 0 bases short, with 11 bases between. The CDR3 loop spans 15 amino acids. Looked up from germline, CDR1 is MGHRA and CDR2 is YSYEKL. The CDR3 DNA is TGCGCCAGCAGCCAAATTCATGTTGTCTCCTACGAGCAGTACTTC. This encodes CASSQIHVVSYEQYF.

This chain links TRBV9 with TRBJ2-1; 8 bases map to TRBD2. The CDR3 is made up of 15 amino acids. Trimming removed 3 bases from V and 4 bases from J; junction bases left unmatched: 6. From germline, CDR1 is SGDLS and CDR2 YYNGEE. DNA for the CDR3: TGTGCCAGCAGCGCCCAGACTAGCGCATACAATGAGCAGTTCTTC. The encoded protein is CASSAQTSAYNEQFF. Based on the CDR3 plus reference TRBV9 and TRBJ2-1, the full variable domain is DSGVTQTPKHLITATGQRVTLRCSPRSGDLSVYWYQQSLDQGLQFLIQYYNGEERAKGNILERFSAQQFPDLHSELNLSSLELGDSALYFCASSAQTSAYNEQFFGPGTRLTVL.

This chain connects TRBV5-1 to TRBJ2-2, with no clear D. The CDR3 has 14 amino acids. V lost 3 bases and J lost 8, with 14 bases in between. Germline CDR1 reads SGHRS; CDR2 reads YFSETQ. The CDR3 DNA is TGCGCCAGCAGCTCTGACCCTGTCGGGGGGGAGCTGTTTTTT. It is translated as CASSSDPVGGELFF.

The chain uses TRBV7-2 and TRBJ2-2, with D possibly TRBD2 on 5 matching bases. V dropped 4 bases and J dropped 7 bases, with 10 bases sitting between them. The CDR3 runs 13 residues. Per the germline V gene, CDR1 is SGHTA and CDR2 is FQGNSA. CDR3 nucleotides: TGTGCCAGCAGCTCGCAGGCGGGCGGGGAGCTGTTTTTT. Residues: CASSSQAGGELFF.

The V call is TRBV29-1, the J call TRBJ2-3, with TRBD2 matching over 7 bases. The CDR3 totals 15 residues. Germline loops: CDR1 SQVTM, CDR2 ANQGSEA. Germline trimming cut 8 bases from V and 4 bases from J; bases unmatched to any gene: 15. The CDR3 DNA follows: TGCAGCTCCACGGGGCGGGAGAATTTGCCAGATACGCAGTATTTT. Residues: CSSTGRENLPDTQYF.

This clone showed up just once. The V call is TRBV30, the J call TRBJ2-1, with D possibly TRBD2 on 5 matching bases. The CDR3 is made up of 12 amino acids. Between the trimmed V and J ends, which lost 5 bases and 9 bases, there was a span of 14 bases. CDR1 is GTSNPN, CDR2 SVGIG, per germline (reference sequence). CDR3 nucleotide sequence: TGTGCCTGGGAAGGAGGTATGGGTGAGCAGTTCTTC. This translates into CAWEGGMGEQFF.

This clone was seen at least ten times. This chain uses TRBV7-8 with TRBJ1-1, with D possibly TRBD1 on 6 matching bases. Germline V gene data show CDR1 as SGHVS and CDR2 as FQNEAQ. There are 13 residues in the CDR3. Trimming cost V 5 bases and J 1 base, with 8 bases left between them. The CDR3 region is CASSPGQNTEAFF. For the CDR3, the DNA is TGTGCCAGCAGCCCGGGACAGAACACTGAAGCTTTCTTT.

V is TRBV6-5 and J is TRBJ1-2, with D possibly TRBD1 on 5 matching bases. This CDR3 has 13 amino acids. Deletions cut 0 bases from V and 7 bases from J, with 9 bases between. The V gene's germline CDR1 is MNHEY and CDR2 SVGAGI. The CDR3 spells CASSYSIRGGYTF. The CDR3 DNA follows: TGTGCCAGCAGTTACTCAATTAGGGGTGGCTACACCTTC.